This TCR beta chain was recorded in a study of T cells in Graves' hyperthyroidism and ophthalmopathy. The study, taken as a whole, reports: Clonotypes that were expanded in thyroid above 0.001 mostly appeared in blood too.

The CDR3 has 13 residues. CDR1 and CDR2 from the germline V gene are SNHLY and FYNNEI. V lost 9 bases and J 7 bases, leaving 13 bases between the germline ends. Comment on this clonotype: Antigen: not known.

RNA transcripts provided the source from which TCR beta CDR3 regions were amplified. A first-round RT-PCR of the TCR CDR3 used the HTBI primer set. TCRdb redid the calling of the multiplex PCR reads with MiXCR, one entry per CDR3 protein. The data hold 480,000 or so distinct CDR3 sequences, with 35% to 50% observed a single time. The receptor's source is an adult woman with Graves' disease, either hyperthyroidism or ophthalmopathy (not recorded which). Specimen: peripheral blood or thyroid tissue (not recorded which). The chain joins TRBV2 to TRBJ1-6; TRBD1 might be the D (6 bases). CDR3 in amino acids: CASRTDQNSPLHF. DNA for the CDR3: TGTGCCAGTAGGACAGACCAGAATTCACCCCTCCACTTT. Looking up the rest from reference TRBV2 and TRBJ1-6 gives the full variable domain: EPEVTQTPSHQVTQMGQEVILRCVPISNHLYFYWYRQILGQKVEFLVSFYNNEISEKSEIFDDQFSVERPDGSNFTLKIRSTKLEDSAMYFCASRTDQNSPLHFGNGTRLTVT.